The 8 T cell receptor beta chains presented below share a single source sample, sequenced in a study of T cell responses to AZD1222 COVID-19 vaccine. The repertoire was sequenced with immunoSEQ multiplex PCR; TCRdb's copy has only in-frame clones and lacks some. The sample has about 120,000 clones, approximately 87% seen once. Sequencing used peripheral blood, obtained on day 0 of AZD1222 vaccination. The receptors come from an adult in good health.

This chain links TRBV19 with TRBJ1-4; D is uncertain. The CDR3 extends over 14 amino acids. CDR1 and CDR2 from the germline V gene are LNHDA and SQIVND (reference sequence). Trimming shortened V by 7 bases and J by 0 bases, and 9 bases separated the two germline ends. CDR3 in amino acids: CASTPQATNEKLFF. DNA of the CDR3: TGTGCCAGTACCCCGCAGGCAACTAATGAAAAACTGTTTTTT. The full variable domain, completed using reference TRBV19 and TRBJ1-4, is DGGITQSPKYLFRKEGQNVTLSCEQNLNHDAMYWYRQDPGQGLRLIYYSQIVNDFQKGDIAEGYSVSREKKESFPLTVTSAQKNPTAFYLCASTPQATNEKLFFGSGTQLSVL.

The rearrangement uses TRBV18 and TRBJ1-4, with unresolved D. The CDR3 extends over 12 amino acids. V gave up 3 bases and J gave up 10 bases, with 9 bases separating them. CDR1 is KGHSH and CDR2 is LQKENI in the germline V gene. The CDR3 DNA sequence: TGTGCCAGCTCACCCCTCGGAGGAAAACTGTTTTTT. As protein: CASSPLGGKLFF.

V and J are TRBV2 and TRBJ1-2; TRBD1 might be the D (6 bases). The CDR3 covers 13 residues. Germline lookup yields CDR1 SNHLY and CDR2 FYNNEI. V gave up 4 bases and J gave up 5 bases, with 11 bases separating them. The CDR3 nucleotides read TGTGCCAGCAGTGGTGAGACAGGATATGGCTACACCTTC. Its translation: CASSGETGYGYTF.

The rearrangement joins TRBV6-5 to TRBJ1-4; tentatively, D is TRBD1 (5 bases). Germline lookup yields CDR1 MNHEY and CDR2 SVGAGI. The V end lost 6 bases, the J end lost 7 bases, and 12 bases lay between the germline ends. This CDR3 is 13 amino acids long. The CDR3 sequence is CASSPLGGEKLFF. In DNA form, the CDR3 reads TGTGCCAGCAGCCCCTTGGGGGGTGAAAAACTGTTTTTT.

The CDR3 loop is CASSLRPGGHNEQFF. CDR3 coding DNA: TGTGCCAGCAGCTTGCGACCGGGCGGGCACAATGAGCAGTTCTTC. The J gene is TRBJ2-1, the V gene TRBV5-6, with a possible D match to TRBD2 (5 bases). The V and J ends lost 1 base and 5 bases respectively, with 13 bases between them. Per germline, CDR1 SGHDT and CDR2 YYEEEE. CDR3 length equals 15 residues.

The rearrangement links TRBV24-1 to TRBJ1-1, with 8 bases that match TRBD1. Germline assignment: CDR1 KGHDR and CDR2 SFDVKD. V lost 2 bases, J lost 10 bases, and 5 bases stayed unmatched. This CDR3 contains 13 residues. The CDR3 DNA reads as TGTGCCACCAGTGATTCCGGACAGGGTGGAGCTTTCTTT. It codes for CATSDSGQGGAFF.

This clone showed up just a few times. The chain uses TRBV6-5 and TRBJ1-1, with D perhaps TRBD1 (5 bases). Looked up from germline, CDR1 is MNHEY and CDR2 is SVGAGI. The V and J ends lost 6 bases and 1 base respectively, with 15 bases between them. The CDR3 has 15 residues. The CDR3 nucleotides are TGTGCCAGCAGCGGACAATGGGGGGGGAACACTGAAGCTTTCTTT. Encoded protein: CASSGQWGGNTEAFF.

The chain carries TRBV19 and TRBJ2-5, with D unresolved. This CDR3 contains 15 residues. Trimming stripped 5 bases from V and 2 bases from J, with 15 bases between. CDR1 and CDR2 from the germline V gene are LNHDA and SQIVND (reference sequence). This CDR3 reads CASSYTPTSQETQYF. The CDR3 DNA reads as TGTGCCAGTAGTTACACCCCTACCTCTCAAGAGACCCAGTACTTC.